The present entry profiles one T cell receptor (beta chain) with its context. In germline, CDR1 is SNHLY, CDR2 FYNNEI. V was cut by 3 bases and J by 3 bases, with 6 bases left in between. The CDR3 totals 13 residues. It was treatment-naive patients with stable or active relapsing-remitting disease who made up the multiple sclerosis controls. These data belong to a study of CD8 T cells in Susac syndrome. RNA totalling about 0.5 to 1 ug underwent reverse transcription with random hexamers. One entry per CDR3 protein results from TCRdb running MiXCR on the immunoSEQ multiplex PCR reads. The profile shows roughly 150,000 distinct CDR3 sequences, around 96% of them singletons.

This TCR derives from a human donor with multiple sclerosis. V gene TRBV2 combines with J gene TRBJ1-5; no definite D call. Sequencing used CD8+ T cells from PBMCs. In DNA, the CDR3 is TGTGCCAGCAGTGATTGGCCCAATCAGCCCCAGCATTTT. It is translated as CASSDWPNQPQHF.